These 14 T cell receptor beta chains came from one sample sequenced in a study of blood T cell repertoires in COVID-19. Profiled with immunoSEQ multiplex PCR; TCRdb holds only in-frame clones, not every one. Of over 50,000 clones in the sample, about 91% were seen once. Material: peripheral blood. Receptors originate from a woman aged 60-70 years with active or convalescent COVID-19.

The chain has TRBV7-2 and TRBJ2-1, with D maybe TRBD1 (5 bases). V was shortened by 0 bases and J by 1 base, with 7 bases between the two germline ends. The CDR3 has 15 amino acids. Germline-derived CDR1 and CDR2 are SGHTA and FQGNSA. The DNA for the CDR3 is TGTGCCAGCAGCTTAGCCCAGGGATCCTACAATGAGCAGTTCTTC. Translation: CASSLAQGSYNEQFF.

The J gene is TRBJ1-5, the V gene TRBV30, with D perhaps TRBD1 (6 bases). From germline, CDR1 is GTSNPN and CDR2 SVGIG (reference sequence). CDR3 length: 16 residues. V lost 2 bases to trimming and J lost 9 bases, with 23 bases between them. The CDR3 loop reads CAWSNLWDTQKGPQHF. The CDR3 DNA follows: TGTGCCTGGAGTAACCTTTGGGACACCCAAAAGGGGCCCCAGCATTTT.

This sequence joins TRBV10-3 and TRBJ1-2; unclear D gene. The CDR3 contains 16 residues. Germline lookup yields CDR1 ENHRY and CDR2 SYGVKD. Trimming cost V 6 bases and J 4 bases, with 21 bases left between them. The CDR3 reads CAIRSLQSRTAYGYTF. As DNA, the CDR3 is TGTGCCATCAGATCCCTACAGAGCCGCACGGCCTATGGCTACACCTTC.

V and J are TRBV6-5 and TRBJ2-5; TRBD2 agrees at 9 bases. The V gene's germline CDR1 is MNHEY and CDR2 SVGAGI. This CDR3 comprises 16 residues. V gave up 3 bases and J gave up 5 bases; unmatched junction bases: 10. The CDR3 here is CASSYSPSGRSETQYF. The CDR3 DNA follows: TGTGCCAGCAGTTATTCGCCGAGCGGGAGGTCGGAGACCCAGTACTTC.

This chain uses TRBV5-1 with TRBJ2-7, with 8 bases identical to TRBD1. The germline V gene encodes CDR1 SGHRS and CDR2 YFSETQ. The V gene end was trimmed by 0 bases and the J gene end by 5 bases; junction bases not matched to a gene: 4. The CDR3 consists of 14 residues. The CDR3 coding sequence is TGCGCCAGCAGCTTGGGACAGGGGTCCCACGAGCAGTACTTC. Residues: CASSLGQGSHEQYF.

The CDR3 DNA sequence: TGTGCCAGCAGTTCGGGGGTGGGGACTGAAGCTTTCTTT. It codes for CASSSGVGTEAFF. V usage is TRBV6-5 and J usage is TRBJ1-1; D perhaps matches TRBD1 (5 bases). The CDR3 loop spans 13 amino acids. The germline V and J ends were trimmed by 4 bases and 5 bases, with 11 bases remaining between them. Germline CDR1 MNHEY, CDR2 SVGAGI.

The genes are TRBV19 and TRBJ2-7; D is uncertain. There are 13 residues in the CDR3. The germline V and J ends were trimmed by 5 bases and 3 bases, with 11 bases remaining between them. CDR1 LNHDA and CDR2 SQIVND come from the germline V gene (reference sequence). Here the CDR3 DNA reads TGTGCCAGTAGTCTGGCGGTCTACTACGAGCAGTACTTC. This sequence encodes CASSLAVYYEQYF.

This chain links TRBV7-2 with TRBJ2-7, with 13 nucleotides matching TRBD2. Germline V gene data show CDR1 as SGHTA and CDR2 as FQGNSA. V shed 2 bases and J 3 bases; nucleotides not matched to a gene: 4. The CDR3 is made up of 16 amino acids. The CDR3 coding sequence is TGTGCCAGCAGCTTATGGACTAGCGGGGGATACTACGAGCAGTACTTC. Its translation is CASSLWTSGGYYEQYF.

The chain couples TRBV28 to TRBJ1-2; no firm D call. The CDR3 has 12 amino acids. Germline V gene data show CDR1 as MDHEN and CDR2 as SYDVKM. V gave up 2 bases and J gave up 7 bases, with 8 bases separating them. CDR3 DNA: TGTGCCAGCAGTTTACCGAGGTCTGGCTACACCTTC. This translates into CASSLPRSGYTF.

The genes are TRBV19 and TRBJ1-4; tentative D call: TRBD1 (6 bases). The CDR3 consists of 14 residues. The V end was cut by 3 bases, the J end by 3 bases, with 8 bases between. The V gene's germline CDR1 is LNHDA and CDR2 SQIVND (reference sequence). CDR3 loop: CASSIQGSNEKLFF. CDR3 DNA sequence: TGTGCCAGTAGTATCCAGGGGTCTAATGAAAAACTGTTTTTT.

This chain connects TRBV27 to TRBJ2-2; D is perhaps TRBD1 (6 bases). Germline V CDR1 and CDR2: MNHEY, SMNVEV (reference sequence). The CDR3 sequence is 17 residues long. V was shortened by 4 bases and J by 0 bases, with 15 bases between the two germline ends. CDR3 region: CASSSNFDRPNTGELFF. The DNA for the CDR3 is TGTGCCAGCAGTTCCAATTTCGACAGGCCGAACACCGGGGAGCTGTTTTTT.

The V and J genes are TRBV2 and TRBJ2-1, with D perhaps TRBD1 (6 bases). CDR3 size: 15 residues. Trimming stripped 6 bases from V and 1 base from J, with 13 bases between. The germline V gene encodes CDR1 SNHLY and CDR2 FYNNEI. CDR3 DNA: TGTGCCAGCAGCAGAGAGGGGGTTTCCTACAATGAGCAGTTCTTC. This sequence encodes CASSREGVSYNEQFF.

This clone has more than one count but fewer than ten. The genes are TRBV7-3 and TRBJ2-1; 7 positions agree with TRBD2. The V segment lost 4 bases and the J segment 7 bases; nucleotides outside the gene matches: 4. CDR3 length: 13 amino acids. The germline V gene encodes CDR1 SGHTA and CDR2 FQGTGA. In nucleotides, the CDR3 is TGTGCCAGCAGCTCAGCGGGGAGGAATGAGCAGTTCTTC. Amino acid sequence: CASSSAGRNEQFF.

The chain employs TRBV6-5 and TRBJ2-7; tentatively, D is TRBD2 (5 bases). This CDR3 contains 12 residues. Per germline, CDR1 MNHEY and CDR2 SVGAGI. Trimming shortened V by 5 bases and J by 5 bases, and 10 bases separated the two germline ends. The CDR3 protein is CASSKPGDEQYF. The CDR3 region has the DNA TGTGCCAGCAGTAAACCCGGGGACGAGCAGTACTTC.